This T cell receptor beta chain appears in the sequencing data of a study of cytomegalovirus exposure and HLA in healthy donors. This CDR3 is built from 16 residues. V lost 6 bases, J lost 4 bases, and 12 bases stayed unmatched. CDR1 and CDR2 from the germline V gene are SGHNT and YYREEE (reference sequence). The PCR was carried out with 60 Vbeta primers and 13 Jbeta primers. Generated by immunoSEQ multiplex PCR, the TCRdb table keeps only in-frame clones and is missing some. The data hold about 180,000 clones, with around 82% observed a single time. Sequenced material: PBMCs. The clonotype comes from a woman in her thirties in good health and CMV-seropositive. This chain uses TRBV5-4 with TRBJ2-1; TRBD2 agrees at 8 bases. The CDR3 DNA reads TGTGCCAGCACCCCTGATGTTAGCGGGGCGTACAATGAGCAGTTCTTC. It encodes CASTPDVSGAYNEQFF.